These T cell receptor beta chains were read from a single sample in a study of T-cell reconstitution after alpha-beta-depleted transplantation in children. One entry per CDR3 protein results from TCRdb running MiXCR on the PCR reads. Of about 580,000 distinct CDR3 sequences in the sample, 23% are singletons; the top ten hold 14%. Sample: PBMCs, mostly from graft donor cells, taken 360 days after TCRalphabeta/CD19-depleted stem cell transplant. Receptor source: a boy under two years old who had a stem cell transplant for acute myeloid leukemia, so the T cells may come from the graft donor. The CDR3 runs from the conserved cysteine through the conserved F or W. A D gene is named only where the DNA matches it firmly. Expanded clones get a size class; other rows say once, few or many, or leave the size out.

few	TRBJ1-2	TRBV12-3/TRBV12-4	TRBD1	TGTGCCAGCAGTGTGAGACAGGGCAGCTATGGCTACACCTTC	CASSVRQGSYGYTF
few	TRBJ2-1	TRBV20-1	TRBD2	TGCAGTGCCAGACTAGCGGGGGAATACAATGAGCAGTTCTTC	CSARLAGEYNEQFF
many	TRBJ2-1	TRBV20-1	TRBD1	TGCAGTGCTAGAGATCGTACAGGGGGCTATAGTGAGCAGTTCTTC	CSARDRTGGYSEQFF
-	TRBJ2-1	TRBV7-3	TRBD1	TGTGCCAGCAGCTTAAAGGGGGCGGAATACAATGAGCAGTTCTTC	CASSLKGAEYNEQFF
few	TRBJ2-5	TRBV20-1	-	TGCAGTGCTGCCCTTGACAGGTCGGGGACCCAGTACTTC	CSAALDRSGTQYF
-	TRBJ2-7	TRBV20-1	-	TGCAGTGCTAGGGCGGGAACAGGGGCGAGATCCTACGAGCAGTACTTC	CSARAGTGARSYEQYF
-	TRBJ2-1	TRBV2	TRBD1	TGTGCCAGCAGTGACGTTTATAGACCGACAGGGGCCCACAATGAGCAGTTCTTC	CASSDVYRPTGAHNEQFF
-	TRBJ2-1	TRBV7-9	TRBD2	TGTGCCAGCAGCCGGGGGGTACTCACTGTCTACAATGAGCAGTTCTTC	CASSRGVLTVYNEQFF
-	TRBJ2-4	TRBV14	TRBD1	TGTGCCAGCAGCCCAGGGACAGTGACTGCCAAAAACATTCAGTACTTC	CASSPGTVTAKNIQYF
few	TRBJ2-7	TRBV5-4	-	TGTGCCAGCAGCTTGTCGCCAACCGAGCAGTACTTC	CASSLSPTEQYF
few	TRBJ2-7	TRBV27	-	TGTGCCAGCAGTACGGGACTCTCCTACGAGCAGTACTTC	CASSTGLSYEQYF
few	TRBJ2-4	TRBV20-1	TRBD2	TGCAGTGCTAGGATCCGGGACGGGAGGGACATTCAGTACTTC	CSARIRDGRDIQYF
many	TRBJ2-5	TRBV6-1	TRBD2	TGTGCCAGCAGACGGACTAGCGGGGTCAGAACGGAGACCCAGTACTTC	CASRRTSGVRTETQYF
few	TRBJ2-6	TRBV20-1	-	TGCAGTGCTAGAGATTTGGGCGACTCTGGGGCCAACGTCCTGACTTTC	CSARDLGDSGANVLTF
few	TRBJ2-7	TRBV4-3	-	TGCGCCAGCAGCCAAGATGCACTCTCCTACGAGCAGTACTTC	CASSQDALSYEQYF
many	TRBJ2-3	TRBV11-2	TRBD2	TGTGCCAGCAGCCCCTGGACTAGCTATCGGGATACGCAGTATTTT	CASSPWTSYRDTQYF
-	TRBJ2-1	TRBV7-2	-	TGTGCCAGCAGCTTAGGGGGGTTGTGGGCAAAGGGTGAGCAGTTCTTC	CASSLGGLWAKGEQFF
few	TRBJ2-3	TRBV6-5	TRBD2	TGTGCCAGCAGTTACGCGGGGGAAACAGATACGCAGTATTTT	CASSYAGETDTQYF
few	TRBJ2-3	TRBV20-1	TRBD2	TGCAGTGCTAGCGGACTAGCGGATCGCACAGATACGCAGTATTTT	CSASGLADRTDTQYF
many	TRBJ1-2	TRBV25-1	TRBD1	TGTGCCAGCACTCACACCGGGACAGGGTCTGGCTACACCTTC	CASTHTGTGSGYTF
few	TRBJ2-1	TRBV27	-	TGTGCCAGCAGGGCTCAGGGGGGTAATAATGAGCAGTTCTTC	CASRAQGGNNEQFF
-	TRBJ2-6	TRBV20-1	TRBD1	TGCAGTGCTAGAGGGACAGGTTCCTTCTCTGGGGCCAACGTCCTGACTTTC	CSARGTGSFSGANVLTF
many	TRBJ1-5	TRBV20-1	-	TGCAGTGCTAGCGGGAGCCCCCTTGGGAATCAGCCCCAGCATTTT	CSASGSPLGNQPQHF
many	TRBJ2-7	TRBV20-1	-	TGCAGTGCTAGAGATGGAGGCCCGGGCGGCTACGAGCAGTACTTC	CSARDGGPGGYEQYF
many	TRBJ2-2	TRBV5-1	-	TGCGCCAGCTCCGGGACGGAGAACACCGGGGAGCTGTTTTTT	CASSGTENTGELFF
few	TRBJ1-2	TRBV12-3/TRBV12-4	TRBD1	TGTGCCAGCAGTTTAGACAGGGGGCCGAATGGCTACACCTTC	CASSLDRGPNGYTF
-	TRBJ1-1	TRBV6-5	-	TGTGCCAGCAGTTACTCAGCCCGACCCGGCGCTGAAGCTTTCTTT	CASSYSARPGAEAFF
-	TRBJ2-1	TRBV12-3/TRBV12-4	TRBD2	TGTGCCAGCAGTTCCGGACTAGCCTTACGTGAGCAGTTCTTC	CASSSGLALREQFF
many	TRBJ1-4	TRBV3-1	-	TGTGCCAGCAGCCGAACCGGGACGATGAATGAAAAACTGTTTTTT	CASSRTGTMNEKLFF
many	TRBJ2-4	TRBV4-2	-	TGTGCCAGCAGCCAAGATAAAAGTGCGTCCTCCAAAAACATTCAGTACTTC	CASSQDKSASSKNIQYF
-	TRBJ2-2	TRBV5-1	-	TGCGCCAGCAGCTTGGTGTTCGGGTCGCCTGAGGTAACCGGGGAGCTGTTTTTT	CASSLVFGSPEVTGELFF
-	TRBJ2-3	TRBV18	-	TGTGCCAGCTCACGCGGTGGTAGCGCAAGCACAGATACGCAGTATTTT	CASSRGGSASTDTQYF
many	TRBJ1-4	TRBV6-5	-	TGTGCCAGCAGTTACTCGGTCGAGGCTAAACTGTTTTTT	CASSYSVEAKLFF
few	TRBJ2-5	TRBV6-1	-	TGTGCCAGCAGTGAGGGGTCAGCTTCGTGGCGCCAAGAGACCCAGTACTTC	CASSEGSASWRQETQYF
many	TRBJ2-3	TRBV9	TRBD2	TGTGCCAGCAGCGTAGGGGCTAGCGGGACTAGCACAGATACGCAGTATTTT	CASSVGASGTSTDTQYF
few	TRBJ2-5	TRBV15	-	TGTGCCACCAGCAGAGTTCAGGGGCGCGGAGAGACCCAGTACTTC	CATSRVQGRGETQYF
many	TRBJ2-1	TRBV5-1	TRBD2	TGCGCCAGCAGCTTGGGAGCGGGGGGGCACTACAATGAGCAGTTCTTC	CASSLGAGGHYNEQFF
-	TRBJ2-5	TRBV12-3/TRBV12-4	TRBD2	TGTGCCAGCAGCTTGACTCGGGGAGCGGGGGCGAAAGAGACCCAGTACTTC	CASSLTRGAGAKETQYF
few	TRBJ2-1	TRBV12-3/TRBV12-4	TRBD2	TGTGCCAGCAGCTCCTGGACTAGCGGGGTCCACAATGAGCAGTTCTTC	CASSSWTSGVHNEQFF
-	TRBJ1-2	TRBV27	-	TGTGCCAGCAGTTTCTCGGTCCAACCAAACTATGGCTACACCTTC	CASSFSVQPNYGYTF
few	TRBJ2-7	TRBV7-9	-	TGTGCCAGCAGCTTAGAACTGTACGAGCAGTACTTC	CASSLELYEQYF
many	TRBJ1-2	TRBV29-1	TRBD1	TGCAGCGTTGACCGACAGGGAAATGGCTACACCTTC	CSVDRQGNGYTF
many	TRBJ2-5	TRBV10-2	-	TGCGCCAGCAGGCTCACTAAGGGGGAGACCCAGTACTTC	CASRLTKGETQYF
-	TRBJ2-3	TRBV28	-	TGTGCCAGCAGTTTAGCGACGGGTCGAGGTACGCAGTATTTT	CASSLATGRGTQYF